These T cell receptor beta chains were read from a single sample in a study of blood T cell repertoires in COVID-19. Assay: immunoSEQ multiplex PCR; the TCRdb copy retains only in-frame clones and omits some. The sample holds 150,000 to 200,000 clones, about three quarters seen once. The specimen sequenced was peripheral blood. Receptors were obtained from a man between 60 and 75 years old with acute or convalescent COVID-19. Each CDR3 is given with its conserved first and last residue. Fields, in order: V gene, clone size, D gene, J gene, CDR3 protein, CDR3 DNA. A D gene is named only where the DNA matches it firmly. Expanded clones are given a class, and other clones once, few, many or no size at all.

>TRBV7-3|-|-|TRBJ2-5
CASSLSPEETQYF
TGTGCCAGCAGCCTATCTCCTGAAGAGACCCAGTACTTC
>TRBV18|-|-|TRBJ1-1
CASSPLPLMNTEAFF
TGTGCCAGCTCACCGCTGCCTCTAATGAACACTGAAGCTTTCTTT
>TRBV18|-|-|TRBJ2-6
CASSPPIGANVLTF
TGTGCCAGCTCACCACCTATCGGGGCCAACGTCCTGACTTTC
>TRBV24-1|-|-|TRBJ1-6
CATSSGKSYNSPLHF
TGTGCCACCAGTTCAGGGAAATCCTATAATTCACCCCTCCACTTT
>TRBV9|-|TRBD1|TRBJ2-3
CASSVVGDRGMGTQYF
TGTGCCAGCAGCGTAGTAGGAGACAGGGGTATGGGTACGCAGTATTTT
>TRBV30|-|-|TRBJ2-7
CAWSVPDGTYEQYF
TGTGCCTGGAGTGTCCCGGACGGGACCTACGAGCAGTACTTC
>TRBV27|once|TRBD1|TRBJ2-2
CASSPLDRENTGELFF
TGTGCCAGCAGTCCATTGGACAGGGAGAACACCGGGGAGCTGTTTTTT
>TRBV14|once|-|TRBJ2-7
CASSSSSYEQYF
TGTGCCAGCAGTAGCAGCTCCTACGAGCAGTACTTC
>TRBV4-2|-|TRBD2|TRBJ2-2
CASSQEGLAGLSGELFF
TGTGCCAGCAGCCAAGAGGGACTAGCGGGGCTTTCCGGGGAGCTGTTTTTT
>TRBV6-1|-|TRBD1|TRBJ1-2
CASSEGRGTYGYTF
TGTGCCAGCAGTGAGGGCAGGGGGACCTATGGCTACACCTTC
>TRBV6-5|-|-|TRBJ1-1
CASTRRREGNTEAFF
TGTGCCAGCACCCGAAGGAGGGAGGGGAACACTGAAGCTTTCTTT
>TRBV2|-|-|TRBJ1-6
CASSEGAESPLHF
TGTGCCAGCAGTGAGGGGGCTGAGTCACCCCTCCACTTT
>TRBV9|-|-|TRBJ1-5
CASSVDGGNQPQHF
TGTGCCAGCAGCGTAGACGGGGGGAATCAGCCCCAGCATTTT
>TRBV12-3/TRBV12-4|-|-|TRBJ2-1
CASKGGGNEQFF
TGTGCCAGCAAAGGGGGGGGCAATGAGCAGTTCTTC
>TRBV5-6|-|TRBD1|TRBJ2-7
CASSWTGNEQYF
TGTGCCAGCAGCTGGACAGGGAACGAGCAGTACTTC
>TRBV5-6|few|TRBD2|TRBJ2-1
CASSLGSGGASREQFF
TGTGCCAGCAGCTTGGGTAGCGGGGGGGCCTCTCGGGAGCAGTTCTTC
>TRBV5-4|-|-|TRBJ1-2
CASSLSGSYGYTF
TGTGCCAGCAGCTTAAGCGGTTCCTATGGCTACACCTTC
>TRBV30|once|-|TRBJ1-3
CAWTLTGNTIYF
TGTGCCTGGACTTTAACTGGAAACACCATATATTTT
>TRBV7-8|-|-|TRBJ1-2
CASSIRQLYGYTF
TGTGCCAGCAGCATAAGACAGCTCTATGGCTACACCTTC